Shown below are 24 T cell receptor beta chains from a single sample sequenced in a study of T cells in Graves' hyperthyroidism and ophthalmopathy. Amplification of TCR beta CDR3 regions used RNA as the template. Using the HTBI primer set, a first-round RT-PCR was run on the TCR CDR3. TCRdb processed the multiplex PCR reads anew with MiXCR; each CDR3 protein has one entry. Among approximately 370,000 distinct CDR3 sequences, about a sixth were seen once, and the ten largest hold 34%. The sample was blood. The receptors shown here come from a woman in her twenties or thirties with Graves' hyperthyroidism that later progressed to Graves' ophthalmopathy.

The CDR3 here is CASNEDREPYEQYF. Here the CDR3 DNA reads TGTGCCAGCAACGAGGACAGGGAACCCTACGAGCAGTACTTC. This sequence joins TRBV5-6 and TRBJ2-7, with 8 bases lining up with TRBD1. V shed 6 bases, J shed 2 bases, and the junction held 7 bases outside the gene matches. Germline assignment: CDR1 SGHDT and CDR2 YYEEEE. The CDR3 extends over 14 amino acids.

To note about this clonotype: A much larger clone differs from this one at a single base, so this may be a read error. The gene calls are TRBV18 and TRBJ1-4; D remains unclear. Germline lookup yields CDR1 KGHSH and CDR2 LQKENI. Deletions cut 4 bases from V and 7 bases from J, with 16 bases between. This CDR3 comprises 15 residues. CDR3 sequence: CASSLPGSGSEKLFF. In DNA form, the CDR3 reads TGTGCCAGCTCACTACCGGGCAGCGGGAGTGAAAAACTGTTTTTT.

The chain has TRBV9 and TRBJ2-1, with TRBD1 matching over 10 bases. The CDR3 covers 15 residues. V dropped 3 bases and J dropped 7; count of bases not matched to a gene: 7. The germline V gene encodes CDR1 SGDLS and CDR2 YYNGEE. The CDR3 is CASSGGDRGFNEQFF. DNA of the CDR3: TGTGCCAGCAGCGGTGGGGACAGGGGTTTTAATGAGCAGTTCTTC.

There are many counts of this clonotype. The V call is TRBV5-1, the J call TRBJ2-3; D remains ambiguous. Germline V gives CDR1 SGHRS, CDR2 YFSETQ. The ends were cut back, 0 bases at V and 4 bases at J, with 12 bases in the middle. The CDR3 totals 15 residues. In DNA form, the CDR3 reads TGCGCCAGCAGCTTGGAAGGTCGGTCTTCAGATACGCAGTATTTT. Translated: CASSLEGRSSDTQYF. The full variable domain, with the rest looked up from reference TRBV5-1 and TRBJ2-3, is KAGVTQTPRYLIKTRGQQVTLSCSPISGHRSVSWYQQTPGQGLQFLFEYFSETQRNKGNFPGRFSGRQFSNSRSEMNVSTLELGDSALYLCASSLEGRSSDTQYFGPGTRLTVL.

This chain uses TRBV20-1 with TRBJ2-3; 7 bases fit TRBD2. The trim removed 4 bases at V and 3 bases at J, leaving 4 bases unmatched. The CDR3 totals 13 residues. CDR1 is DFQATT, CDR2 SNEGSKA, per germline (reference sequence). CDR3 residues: CSANGGGTDTQYF. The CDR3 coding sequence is TGCAGTGCTAACGGGGGAGGGACAGATACGCAGTATTTT.

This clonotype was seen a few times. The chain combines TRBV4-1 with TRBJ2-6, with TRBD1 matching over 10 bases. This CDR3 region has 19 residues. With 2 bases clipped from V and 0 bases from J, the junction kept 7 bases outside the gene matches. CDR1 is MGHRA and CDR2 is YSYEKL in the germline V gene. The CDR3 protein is CASSQRGQGSNSGANVLTF. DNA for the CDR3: TGCGCCAGCAGCCAAAGGGGACAGGGGTCTAACTCTGGGGCCAACGTCCTGACTTTC.

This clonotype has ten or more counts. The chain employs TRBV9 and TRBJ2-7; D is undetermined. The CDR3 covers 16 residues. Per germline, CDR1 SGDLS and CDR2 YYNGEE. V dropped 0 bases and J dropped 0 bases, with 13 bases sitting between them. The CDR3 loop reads CASSVAGQASSYEQYF. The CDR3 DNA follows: TGTGCCAGCAGCGTAGCAGGCCAGGCGAGCTCCTACGAGCAGTACTTC.

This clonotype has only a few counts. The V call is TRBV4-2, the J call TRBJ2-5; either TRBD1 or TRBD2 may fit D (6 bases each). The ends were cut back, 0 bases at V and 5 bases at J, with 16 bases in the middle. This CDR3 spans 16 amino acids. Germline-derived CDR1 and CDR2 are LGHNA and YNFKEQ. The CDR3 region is CASSQDVGRGEETQYF. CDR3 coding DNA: TGTGCCAGCAGCCAAGATGTGGGTAGGGGGGAGGAGACCCAGTACTTC.

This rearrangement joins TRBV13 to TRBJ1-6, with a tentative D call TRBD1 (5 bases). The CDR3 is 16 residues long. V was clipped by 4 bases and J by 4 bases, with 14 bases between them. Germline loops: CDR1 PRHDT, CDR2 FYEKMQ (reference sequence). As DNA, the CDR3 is TGTGCCAGCAGCTGGGGACCGGGGAGTTATAATTCACCCCTCCACTTT. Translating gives CASSWGPGSYNSPLHF.

The CDR3: CASSLDWASGDTQYF. The CDR3 DNA reads TGTGCCAGCAGCTTAGATTGGGCTAGCGGGGATACGCAGTATTTT. V and J are TRBV11-2 and TRBJ2-3; 8 bases agree with TRBD2. The germline V gene has CDR1 SGHAT and CDR2 FQNNGV. V lost 0 bases and J lost 6; bases outside the gene matches: 5. The CDR3 runs 15 residues.

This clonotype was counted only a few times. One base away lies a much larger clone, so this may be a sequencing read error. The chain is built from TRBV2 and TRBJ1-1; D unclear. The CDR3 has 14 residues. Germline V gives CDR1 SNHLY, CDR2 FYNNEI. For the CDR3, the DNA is TGTGCCGGCAGTGAACAACCGATGAACACTGAAGCTTTCTTT. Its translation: CAGSEQPMNTEAFF.

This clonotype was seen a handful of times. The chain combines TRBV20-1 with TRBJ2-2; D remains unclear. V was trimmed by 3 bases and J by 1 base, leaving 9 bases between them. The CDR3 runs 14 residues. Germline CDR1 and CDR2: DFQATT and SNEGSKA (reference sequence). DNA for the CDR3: TGCAGTGCTAGTCTACTCGAGAACACCGGGGAGCTGTTTTTT. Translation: CSASLLENTGELFF.

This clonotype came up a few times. CDR3 residues: CASSLPPTGSNQPQHF. The CDR3 DNA is TGTGCCAGCAGTCTTCCCCCCACCGGTAGCAATCAGCCCCAGCATTTT. The chain employs TRBV12-3 or TRBV12-4 and TRBJ1-5, with unresolved D. The CDR3 runs 16 residues. V was pared by 5 bases and J by 0 bases, with 14 bases between.

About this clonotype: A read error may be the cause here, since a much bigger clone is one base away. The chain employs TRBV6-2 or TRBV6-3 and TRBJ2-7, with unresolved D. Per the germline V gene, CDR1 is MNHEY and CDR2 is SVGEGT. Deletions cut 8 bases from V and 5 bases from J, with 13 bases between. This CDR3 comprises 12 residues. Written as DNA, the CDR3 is TGTGCCAGCCGAGGACGGTACCACGAGCAGTACTTC. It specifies CASRGRYHEQYF.

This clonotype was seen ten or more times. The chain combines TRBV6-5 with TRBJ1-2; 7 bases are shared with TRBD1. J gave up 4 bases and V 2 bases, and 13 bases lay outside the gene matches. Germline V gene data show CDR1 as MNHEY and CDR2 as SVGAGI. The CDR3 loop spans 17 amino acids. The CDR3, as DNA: TGTGCCAGCAGTTACGACGGGACAGTTAATGGGTTCTATGGCTACACCTTC. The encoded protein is CASSYDGTVNGFYGYTF.

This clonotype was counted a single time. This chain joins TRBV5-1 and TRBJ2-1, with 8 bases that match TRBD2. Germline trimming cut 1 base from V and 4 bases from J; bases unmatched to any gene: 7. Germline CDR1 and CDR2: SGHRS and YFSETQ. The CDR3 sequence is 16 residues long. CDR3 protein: CASSLSISSGYNEQFF. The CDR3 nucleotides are TGCGCCAGCAGCTTGAGTATCTCTAGCGGGTACAATGAGCAGTTCTTC.

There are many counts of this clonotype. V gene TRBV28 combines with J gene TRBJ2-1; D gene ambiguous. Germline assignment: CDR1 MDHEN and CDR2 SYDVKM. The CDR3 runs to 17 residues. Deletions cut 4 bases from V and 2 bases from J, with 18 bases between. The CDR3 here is CASSSSSVGGAYNEQFF. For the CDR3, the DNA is TGTGCCAGCAGTTCCTCATCAGTTGGCGGTGCCTACAATGAGCAGTTCTTC.

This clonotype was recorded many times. As DNA, the CDR3 is TGTGCCAGCAGCGAAAACAGGGGGCAGGAGACCCAGTACTTC. Amino acids: CASSENRGQETQYF. The rearrangement links TRBV7-9 to TRBJ2-5; TRBD1 agrees at 9 bases. Germline CDR1 SEHNR, CDR2 FQNEAQ (reference sequence). There are 14 residues in the CDR3. V gave up 5 bases and J gave up 5 bases; unmatched junction bases: 6.

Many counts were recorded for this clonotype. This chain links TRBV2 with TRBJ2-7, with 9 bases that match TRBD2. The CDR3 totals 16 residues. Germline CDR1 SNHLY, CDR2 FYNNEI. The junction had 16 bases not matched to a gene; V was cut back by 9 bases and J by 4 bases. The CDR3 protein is CASAFGPAGGRYEQYF. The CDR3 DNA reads TGTGCCAGTGCCTTTGGTCCAGCGGGGGGAAGATACGAGCAGTACTTC.

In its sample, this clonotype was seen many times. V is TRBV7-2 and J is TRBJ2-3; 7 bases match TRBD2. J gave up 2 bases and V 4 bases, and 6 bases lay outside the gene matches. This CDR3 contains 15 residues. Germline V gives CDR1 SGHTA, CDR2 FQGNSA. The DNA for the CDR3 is TGTGCCAGCAGCTCGCTAGCGGAGTACACAGATACGCAGTATTTT. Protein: CASSSLAEYTDTQYF.

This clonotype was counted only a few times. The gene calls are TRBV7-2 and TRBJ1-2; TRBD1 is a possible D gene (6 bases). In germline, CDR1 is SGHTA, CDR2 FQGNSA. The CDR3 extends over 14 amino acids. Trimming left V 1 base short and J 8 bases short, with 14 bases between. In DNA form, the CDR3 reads TGTGCCAGCAGCTTAGATCGGGGGGCAGGGGGCTACACCTTC. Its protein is CASSLDRGAGGYTF.

CDR3 region: CASSITGVGTEAFF. CDR3 coding DNA: TGTGCCAGTAGTATCACAGGGGTGGGGACTGAAGCTTTCTTT. The chain combines TRBV19 with TRBJ1-1, with 7 bases matching TRBD1. The CDR3 is 14 amino acids. Germline CDR1 reads LNHDA; CDR2 reads SQIVND (reference sequence). V shed 3 bases and J 5 bases; nucleotides not matched to a gene: 6.

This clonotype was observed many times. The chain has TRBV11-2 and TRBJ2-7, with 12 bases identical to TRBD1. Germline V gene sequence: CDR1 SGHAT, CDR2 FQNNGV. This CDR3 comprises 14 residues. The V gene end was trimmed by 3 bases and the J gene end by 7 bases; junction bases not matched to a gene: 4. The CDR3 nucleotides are TGTGCCAGCAGCTTCGGGACAGGGGGCCTTGAGCAGTACTTC. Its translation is CASSFGTGGLEQYF.

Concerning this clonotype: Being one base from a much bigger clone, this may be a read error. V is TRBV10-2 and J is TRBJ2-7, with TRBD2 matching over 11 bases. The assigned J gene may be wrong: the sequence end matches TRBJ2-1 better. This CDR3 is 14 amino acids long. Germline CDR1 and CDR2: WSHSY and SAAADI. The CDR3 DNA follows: TGCGCCAGCAGTGTAGCGGGAGGGGCCTACGAGCAGTTCTTC. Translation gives CASSVAGGAYEQFF.